This T cell receptor (beta chain) was sequenced in a study of tumor-infiltrating lymphocytes in primary liver carcinoma. Overall study context: Patients of both sexes were 30 to 69 years old.

Joint extraction of RNA and DNA used roughly 19-32 mg of bulk tissue that was unsorted. Tumor samples uniformly had over 85% viable tumor cells. From roughly 500 ng total RNA, TCR beta cDNA was generated with a primer in the constant region. What produced the TCR beta libraries was three nested multiplex PCR rounds using slightly modified ARM-PCR. TRBV1-TRBV30 forward primers paired with a C-beta reverse primer drove the first two PCR rounds, roughly 10 cycles each. TCRdb reprocessed the multiplex PCR reads via MiXCR and lists one record per CDR3 protein. The profile covers tens of thousands of distinct CDR3 sequences, with approximately 79% appearing a single time and less than 45% taken by the ten largest. Worth noting for this clonotype: The CDR3 end shows no conserved phenylalanine or tryptophan, and so a read error is likely. The DNA is omitted, as the CDR3 cannot be located on it reliably, and the CDR3 follows TCRdb's listing.

Germline V gene data show CDR1 as LGHNA and CDR2 as YSLEER. The CDR3 has 17 amino acids, counting both end residues. Input material: liver tumor tissue from sampling region 1. Subset described: tumor region T1, superior pole. The sequence came from a man aged 40-55 years with primary liver carcinoma and hepatitis B virus infection. This chain joins TRBV4-3 and TRBJ2-3; no DNA check was done on the table's D call, TRBD2. Here the CDR3 reads CASSQDKGLAGGHTQYL.